This is a list of T cell receptor beta chains from one sample in a study of shared clonotypes between healthy human individuals. Assay used: immunoSEQ multiplex PCR; TCRdb lists only in-frame clones, some missing. The sample holds about 2.3 million clones, approximately 95% seen once. Specimen: naive CD4+ T cells from PBMCs. Source of these receptors: a man younger than 30 in good health. Some clones in this sample may be carry-over from other donors' samples. Each CDR3 is given with its conserved first and last residue. D genes are given only for firm matches. Not every row has a clone size; where given, it reads once, few, many or a size class.

V gene	J gene	D gene	clone size	CDR3 protein	CDR3 DNA
TRBV6-5	TRBJ2-5	TRBD2	NA	CASSWELAGAQETQYF	TGTGCCAGCAGTTGGGAACTAGCGGGAGCACAAGAGACCCAGTACTTC
TRBV7-8	TRBJ2-3	NA	NA	CASSSSGRSDTQYF	TGTGCCAGCAGCTCGTCAGGTCGGTCAGATACGCAGTATTTT
TRBV19	TRBJ1-5	NA	NA	CASSIRAGANQPQHF	TGTGCCAGTAGTATCAGGGCAGGGGCCAATCAGCCCCAGCATTTT
TRBV20-1	TRBJ2-5	NA	NA	CSGQIQETQYF	TGCAGTGGACAGATACAAGAGACCCAGTACTTC
TRBV5-1	TRBJ1-1	NA	NA	CASSLAAGVSTEAFF	TGCGCCAGCAGCTTGGCCGCAGGGGTGAGCACTGAAGCTTTCTTT
TRBV28	TRBJ1-1	NA	NA	CASSLPQTGAFF	TGTGCCAGCAGTTTGCCACAGACCGGAGCTTTCTTT
TRBV7-9	TRBJ1-4	TRBD1	NA	CASSSSGTGNEKLFF	TGTGCCAGCAGCAGTAGTGGGACAGGGAATGAAAAACTGTTTTTT
TRBV18	TRBJ2-1	NA	NA	CASSPSVSSYNEQFF	TGTGCCAGCTCACCGAGCGTTAGCTCCTACAATGAGCAGTTCTTC
TRBV7-9	TRBJ2-3	TRBD2	NA	CASSLRGLAGLKDTQYF	TGTGCCAGCAGCTTACGGGGACTAGCGGGACTGAAAGATACGCAGTATTTT
TRBV7-9	TRBJ1-1	TRBD1	NA	CASSLSTGDTEAFF	TGTGCCAGCAGCTTATCGACAGGGGACACTGAAGCTTTCTTT
TRBV28	TRBJ2-7	TRBD2	NA	CASSPGVGAGAYEQYF	TGTGCCAGCAGTCCCGGAGTAGGGGCGGGAGCCTACGAGCAGTACTTC
TRBV27	TRBJ1-1	NA	NA	CASKDGHGMNTEAFF	TGTGCCAGCAAGGACGGCCACGGGATGAACACTGAAGCTTTCTTT
TRBV28	TRBJ2-3	NA	NA	CASSPGIAPSDTQYF	TGTGCCAGCAGTCCAGGCATTGCACCCAGCGATACGCAGTATTTT
TRBV30	TRBJ1-2	TRBD1	NA	CAWSPGQGIRGYTF	TGTGCCTGGAGCCCGGGACAGGGAATTCGCGGCTACACCTTC
TRBV28	TRBJ1-2	NA	NA	CASSSTAATPVYGYTF	TGTGCCAGCTCATCCACAGCGGCGACCCCGGTCTATGGCTACACCTTC
TRBV2	TRBJ2-7	NA	NA	CASSLSSYEQYF	TGTGCCAGCAGCCTCAGCTCCTACGAGCAGTACTTC
TRBV28	TRBJ1-4	NA	NA	CASRPVGGTNEKLFF	TGTGCCAGCAGGCCCGTCGGGGGCACTAATGAAAAACTGTTTTTT
TRBV5-1	TRBJ2-7	TRBD2	NA	CASSPGGEVYEQYF	TGCGCCAGCAGCCCCGGGGGGGAGGTCTACGAGCAGTACTTC
TRBV28	TRBJ1-4	NA	NA	CASSLGGFYEKLFF	TGTGCCAGCAGTTTGGGGGGTTTTTATGAAAAACTGTTTTTT
TRBV7-6	TRBJ1-1	NA	few	CASSLEGGNTEAFF	TGTGCCAGCAGCTTAGAGGGAGGAAACACTGAAGCTTTCTTT
TRBV29-1	TRBJ2-7	NA	NA	CSVGAGPYEQYF	TGCAGCGTTGGAGCAGGCCCCTACGAGCAGTACTTC
TRBV27	TRBJ2-3	TRBD2	NA	CASRQAGGLGTDTQYF	TGTGCCAGCAGGCAAGCGGGGGGTCTTGGCACAGATACGCAGTATTTT
TRBV19	TRBJ2-7	NA	NA	CASSMNSVPVPDEQYF	TGTGCCAGTAGTATGAATAGCGTGCCGGTACCGGACGAGCAGTACTTC
TRBV6-5	TRBJ2-7	NA	NA	CASKGEYEQYF	TGTGCCAGCAAAGGAGAATACGAGCAGTACTTC
TRBV28	TRBJ1-2	NA	NA	CASGSNYGYTF	TGTGCCAGCGGGTCGAACTATGGCTACACCTTC
TRBV28	TRBJ2-7	NA	NA	CASSFVRSGSYEQYF	TGTGCCAGCAGTTTCGTACGTAGCGGATCCTACGAGCAGTACTTC
TRBV5-1	TRBJ2-2	TRBD2	NA	CASSLEAGPRGRAGELFF	TGCGCCAGCAGCTTGGAGGCGGGACCCCGGGGGAGGGCCGGGGAGCTGTTTTTT
TRBV9	TRBJ2-6	NA	NA	CASSVVPGVIISGANVLTF	TGTGCCAGCAGCGTAGTTCCGGGGGTAATCATCTCTGGGGCCAACGTCCTGACTTTC
TRBV5-4	TRBJ1-2	NA	once	CASSFQGYGYTF	TGTGCCAGCAGCTTTCAGGGCTATGGCTACACCTTC
TRBV11-3	TRBJ2-2	TRBD2	NA	CASSPRTSGGTGELFF	TGTGCCAGCAGCCCGAGGACTAGCGGTGGAACCGGGGAGCTGTTTTTT
TRBV9	TRBJ2-7	TRBD1	NA	CASSASGQGFYEQYF	TGTGCCAGCAGCGCCAGCGGACAGGGGTTCTACGAGCAGTACTTC
TRBV29-1	TRBJ2-3	TRBD2	NA	CSGSGISGTDTQYF	TGCAGCGGTAGCGGGATATCGGGCACAGATACGCAGTATTTT
TRBV5-1	TRBJ2-3	NA	NA	CASSTGITDTQYF	TGCGCCAGCAGCACCGGGATCACAGATACGCAGTATTTT
TRBV7-3	TRBJ2-1	TRBD2	NA	CASSLGTSGSNEQFF	TGTGCCAGCAGCCTAGGGACTAGCGGGAGCAATGAGCAGTTCTTC
TRBV5-1	TRBJ1-2	TRBD1	once	CASSPTVAGGGGYTF	TGCGCCAGCAGCCCCACCGTGGCAGGGGGCGGTGGCTACACCTTC
TRBV11-2	TRBJ2-7	TRBD1	NA	CASSLGTGRYEQYF	TGTGCCAGCAGCTTAGGGACAGGGAGATACGAGCAGTACTTC
TRBV14	TRBJ2-1	TRBD1	NA	CASSQVIGTGLMRQFF	TGTGCCAGCAGCCAAGTGATCGGGACAGGGCTAATGAGGCAGTTCTTC
TRBV7-2	TRBJ2-5	TRBD1	NA	CASSRVSGQGLLETQYF	TGTGCCAGCAGCCGCGTCTCAGGACAGGGTTTATTAGAGACCCAGTACTTC
TRBV5-1	TRBJ2-5	NA	NA	CASSLYEAGGETQYF	TGCGCCAGCAGCTTGTACGAGGCCGGAGGAGAGACCCAGTACTTC
TRBV19	TRBJ2-3	TRBD1	NA	CASSSDRGTDTQYF	TGTGCCAGTAGTAGCGACAGGGGCACAGATACGCAGTATTTT
TRBV18	TRBJ2-5	NA	NA	CASSTDQETQYF	TGTGCCAGCTCAACAGATCAAGAGACCCAGTACTTC
TRBV6-5	TRBJ2-1	NA	once	CASSYPPTGEQFF	TGTGCCAGCAGTTACCCGCCGACCGGTGAGCAGTTCTTC
TRBV13	TRBJ2-7	TRBD1	NA	CASSFLTGGTRYEQYF	TGTGCCAGCAGCTTCCTGACAGGGGGCACAAGATACGAGCAGTACTTC
TRBV20-1	TRBJ1-1	NA	NA	CSAPKGEGSFF	TGCAGTGCTCCCAAAGGGGAGGGGTCTTTCTTT
TRBV18	TRBJ1-1	NA	NA	CASSPVVDSSGRRNTEAFF	TGTGCCAGCTCACCCGTTGTGGACAGCTCGGGTAGGCGGAACACTGAAGCTTTCTTT
TRBV27	TRBJ2-7	TRBD1	NA	CASSPPGTGGYEQYF	TGTGCCAGCAGTCCACCCGGGACAGGGGGCTACGAGCAGTACTTC
TRBV2	TRBJ2-1	NA	NA	CASSGAIEQFF	TGTGCCAGCAGTGGGGCTATAGAGCAGTTCTTC
TRBV27	TRBJ2-2	TRBD1	once	CASRRTGDTGELFF	TGTGCCAGCAGAAGGACAGGGGACACCGGGGAGCTGTTTTTT
TRBV6-6	TRBJ1-5	NA	NA	CASSPPGISNQPQHF	TGTGCCAGCAGCCCCCCGGGGATTAGCAATCAGCCCCAGCATTTT
TRBV6-1	TRBJ1-1	NA	once	CASSVRLNTEAFF	TGTGCCAGCAGTGTACGGTTGAACACTGAAGCTTTCTTT
TRBV5-1	TRBJ2-1	NA	NA	CASGLAWDTAYNEQFF	TGCGCCAGCGGCTTGGCATGGGACACTGCCTACAATGAGCAGTTCTTC